The 25 T cell receptor beta chains presented below share a single source sample, sequenced in a study of cytomegalovirus exposure and HLA in healthy donors. Use of 60 Vbeta and 13 Jbeta primers characterized the PCR. The method was immunoSEQ multiplex PCR; TCRdb's version includes in-frame clones alone and lacks a portion of them. Of roughly 150,000 clones listed, approximately 79% are singletons. The sequenced material came from PBMCs. The receptors derive from a man aged 35 to 55 in good health and CMV-seropositive.

The rearrangement uses TRBV4-1 and TRBJ2-2; 7 nucleotides line up with TRBD1. J gave up 3 bases and V 2 bases, and 12 bases lay outside the gene matches. Germline lookup yields CDR1 MGHRA and CDR2 YSYEKL. The CDR3 is 18 amino acids. The CDR3 sequence is CASSQYRPGQWDTGELFF. Written as DNA, the CDR3 is TGCGCCAGCAGCCAATACCGGCCGGGACAGTGGGACACCGGGGAGCTGTTTTTT.

The chain carries TRBV2 and TRBJ1-3; D is ambiguous. The V gene lost 8 bases and the J gene lost 2 bases, with 10 bases spanning the gap. The CDR3 is 13 residues long. Germline values: CDR1 SNHLY, CDR2 FYNNEI. Here the CDR3 DNA reads TGTGCCAGCGGCGGCGCAGCTGGAAACACCATATATTTT. Translated, it gives CASGGAAGNTIYF. Variable domain in full (rest from reference TRBV2 and TRBJ1-3): EPEVTQTPSHQVTQMGQEVILRCVPISNHLYFYWYRQILGQKVEFLVSFYNNEISEKSEIFDDQFSVERPDGSNFTLKIRSTKLEDSAMYFCASGGAAGNTIYFGEGSWLTVV.

The chain recombines TRBV30 with TRBJ2-7; the D gene is possibly TRBD2 (6 bases). Germline-derived CDR1 and CDR2 are GTSNPN and SVGIG (reference sequence). The CDR3 consists of 14 residues. The germline V and J ends were trimmed by 0 bases and 4 bases, with 13 bases remaining between them. The CDR3 loop reads CAWSVRLARYEQYF. The DNA of the CDR3 is TGTGCCTGGAGTGTACGCCTAGCGAGGTACGAGCAGTACTTC.

The table lists this clone with a few counts. The chain combines TRBV7-2 with TRBJ2-3; TRBD2 matches 7 bases. The V segment lost 2 bases and the J segment 2 bases; nucleotides outside the gene matches: 4. CDR1 SGHTA and CDR2 FQGNSA come from the germline V gene. The CDR3 is 15 amino acids. Here the CDR3 DNA reads TGTGCCAGCAGCTTAAGGCTAGCGGACACAGATACGCAGTATTTT. It specifies CASSLRLADTDTQYF.

About this clone itself: Other DNA sequences in this sample translate to the same CDR3. This chain uses TRBV28 with TRBJ2-7; no clear D gene. CDR1 MDHEN and CDR2 SYDVKM come from the germline V gene. The V end was cut by 2 bases, the J end by 1 base, with 6 bases between. The CDR3 covers 13 residues. This CDR3 is CASSLPQSYEQYF. The DNA for the CDR3 is TGTGCCAGCAGTTTACCCCAGTCCTACGAGCAGTACTTC. Using reference TRBV28 and TRBJ2-7 for the parts outside the CDR3, the full variable domain is DVKVTQSSRYLVKRTGEKVFLECVQDMDHENMFWYRQDPGLGLRLIYFSYDVKMKEKGDIPEGYSVSREKKERFSLILESASTNQTSMYLCASSLPQSYEQYFGPGTRLTVT.

The genes are TRBV7-6 and TRBJ1-1, with 10 positions matching TRBD1. The CDR3 runs to 13 residues. The ends lost 4 bases at V and 4 bases at J; junction bases unmatched: 0. Looked up from germline, CDR1 is SGHVS and CDR2 is FNYEAQ. CDR3 protein: CASSWDRGTEAFF. CDR3 nucleotides: TGTGCCAGCAGCTGGGACAGGGGCACTGAAGCTTTCTTT.

V and J are TRBV11-3 and TRBJ2-7, with TRBD2 identical over 8 bases. V dropped 5 bases and J dropped 5; count of bases not matched to a gene: 11. Germline V gene lookup returns CDR1 SGHNT and CDR2 YENEEA. The CDR3 contains 15 residues. CDR3 protein: CASSQSQRELNEQYF. CDR3 coding DNA: TGTGCCAGCAGCCAAAGTCAGCGGGAGCTTAACGAGCAGTACTTC.

The chain links TRBV10-1 to TRBJ1-6; 8 bases are shared with TRBD1. Looked up from germline, CDR1 is WNHNN and CDR2 is SYGVQD (reference sequence). CDR3 length equals 13 residues. Trimming removed 6 bases from V and 7 bases from J; junction bases left unmatched: 2. The CDR3 region is CASSGDRNSPLHF. In nucleotides, the CDR3 is TGCGCCAGCAGCGGGGACAGGAATTCACCCCTCCACTTT.

This chain connects TRBV7-8 to TRBJ1-5; tentative D call: TRBD1 (6 bases). The CDR3 runs 18 residues. From germline, CDR1 is SGHVS and CDR2 FQNEAQ. Trimming took 0 bases from V and 0 from J, leaving 15 bases between them. CDR3 bases: TGTGCCAGCAGCTTAGCGCCGGGACACAGCTATAGCAATCAGCCCCAGCATTTT. Translating gives CASSLAPGHSYSNQPQHF.

The chain recombines TRBV28 with TRBJ1-5; maybe TRBD1 (6 bases). V was trimmed by 6 bases and J by 7 bases, leaving 16 bases between them. The CDR3 consists of 14 residues. Germline CDR1 is MDHEN and CDR2 is SYDVKM. The CDR3 loop is CASSITGFGQPQHF. For the CDR3, the DNA is TGTGCCAGCAGCATTACAGGGTTCGGGCAGCCCCAGCATTTT.

This clone was observed a few times. The V and J genes are TRBV2 and TRBJ2-7, with a possible D match to TRBD2 (7 bases). The CDR3 length is 14 residues. The germline CDR1 and CDR2 sequences are SNHLY and FYNNEI. The V end was cut by 8 bases, the J end by 5 bases, with 19 bases between. In DNA, the CDR3 is TGTGCCAGCTTAGACCGGGGGGCGAGCGACGAGCAGTACTTC. As protein: CASLDRGASDEQYF.

This sequence joins TRBV11-2 and TRBJ1-6, with TRBD1 as a possible D gene (6 bases). With 2 bases removed from V and 9 bases from J, the gap between germline ends came to 11 bases. CDR3 length: 14 amino acids. Germline CDR1 and CDR2: SGHAT and FQNNGV. Here the CDR3 DNA reads TGTGCCAGCAGCTTATCTGGGGGCAGTTCACCCCTCCACTTT. Translation gives CASSLSGGSSPLHF.

The rearrangement joins TRBV5-4 to TRBJ2-5; 11 nucleotides agree with TRBD2. Germline V CDR1 and CDR2: SGHNT, YYREEE (reference sequence). With V trimmed by 3 bases and J by 2 bases, 9 bases remained unmatched. The CDR3 has 17 residues. This chain's CDR3 is CASSSVGLAAVQETQYF. The CDR3 DNA sequence: TGTGCCAGCAGCTCCGTGGGACTAGCGGCCGTACAAGAGACCCAGTACTTC.

The chain employs TRBV5-1 and TRBJ2-1, with a weak D call TRBD2 (7 bases). The CDR3 covers 16 residues. Trimming took 0 bases from V and 3 from J, leaving 13 bases between them. CDR1 SGHRS and CDR2 YFSETQ come from the germline V gene. In DNA form, the CDR3 reads TGCGCCAGCAGCTTGGCGGGGGGCTTCAACTACAATGAGCAGTTCTTC. Protein: CASSLAGGFNYNEQFF.

This clone has a handful of counts. The gene calls are TRBV11-2 and TRBJ1-1; weak D call: TRBD1 (5 bases). The germline V and J ends were trimmed by 7 bases and 3 bases, with 9 bases remaining between them. Per the germline V gene, CDR1 is SGHAT and CDR2 is FQNNGV. The CDR3 spans 12 residues. DNA of the CDR3: TGTGCCAGCAACCAGGGTGACACTGAAGCTTTCTTT. Its translation is CASNQGDTEAFF.

On this clone: The junction and the germline gene differ at one end; a read error may be behind it. This chain uses TRBV7-9 with TRBJ1-1, with TRBD1 as a possible D gene (6 bases). CDR1 and CDR2 from the germline V gene are SEHNR and FQNEAQ (reference sequence). The CDR3 is made up of 15 amino acids. CDR3 nucleotides: TGTTCCAGCAGCTTAGCCCAGGGGATGGTGGCTGAAGCTTTCTTT. The encoded protein is CSSSLAQGMVAEAFF.

In its sample, this clone was seen a few times. The V call is TRBV6-5, the J call TRBJ2-1, with a tentative D call TRBD2 (5 bases). V was clipped by 4 bases and J by 3 bases, with 13 bases between them. The CDR3 length is 15 residues. The V gene's germline CDR1 is MNHEY and CDR2 SVGAGI. Written as DNA, the CDR3 is TGTGCCAGCAGTTTGGAGGCGGGCGGCTACAATGAGCAGTTCTTC. Its translation: CASSLEAGGYNEQFF.

Worth noting for this clone: The junction differs from germline at one of its ends, possibly a read error. The chain employs TRBV2 and TRBJ2-7; TRBD2 agrees at 11 bases. Germline assignment: CDR1 SNHLY and CDR2 FYNNEI. The CDR3 has 15 amino acids. The CDR3 bases are TGTGCCAGCAGTGAAGGGATCCCGGGACTAGCGGATAGGGTCTTC. This sequence encodes CASSEGIPGLADRVF.

The rearrangement uses TRBV6-1 and TRBJ1-2, with D possibly being TRBD1 (5 bases). Germline lookup yields CDR1 MNHNS and CDR2 SASEGT. Trimming shortened V by 4 bases and J by 8 bases, and 17 bases separated the two germline ends. This CDR3 is built from 14 residues. In nucleotides, the CDR3 is TGTGCCAGCAGTGGCGCAGGGATTTGGTCCGGCTACACCTTC. Translating gives CASSGAGIWSGYTF.

The V call is TRBV4-1, the J call TRBJ1-1, with TRBD1 identical over 7 bases. The CDR3 has 14 residues. Trimming took 4 bases from V and 1 from J; bases not matched to a gene: 3. Germline V gene sequence: CDR1 MGHRA, CDR2 YSYEKL. The CDR3 spells CASSRDRSNTEAFF. In DNA, the CDR3 is TGCGCCAGCAGCCGGGACAGATCGAACACTGAAGCTTTCTTT.

The chain has TRBV11-2 and TRBJ2-1, with D maybe TRBD2 (6 bases). The CDR3 is made up of 14 amino acids. Germline CDR1 is SGHAT and CDR2 is FQNNGV. Trimming removed 9 bases from V and 7 bases from J, with 19 bases in between. CDR3 sequence: CASGIGSTRNEQFF. Written as DNA, the CDR3 is TGTGCCAGTGGTATCGGGTCGACTAGGAATGAGCAGTTCTTC.

V is TRBV6-1 and J is TRBJ2-1; 8 bases match TRBD2. Unmatched junction bases numbered 7, after V lost 7 bases and J lost 2 bases. The CDR3 sequence is 15 residues long. CDR1 and CDR2 from the germline V gene are MNHNS and SASEGT. CDR3 DNA sequence: TGTGCCAGCAAACAGGAGCGGGAGCCCTACAATGAGCAGTTCTTC. It specifies CASKQEREPYNEQFF.

This sequence joins TRBV6-5 and TRBJ1-2, with TRBD1 matching 7 bases. CDR1 and CDR2 from the germline V gene are MNHEY and SVGAGI. The junction had 10 bases not matched to a gene; V was cut back by 6 bases and J by 6 bases. The CDR3 covers 14 residues. CDR3 bases: TGTGCCAGCAGCCCACAGGGGTTAAAGGATGGCTACACCTTC. It specifies CASSPQGLKDGYTF.

The genes are TRBV28 and TRBJ2-1, with 9 bases fitting TRBD2. The V gene end was trimmed by 8 bases and the J gene end by 8 bases; junction bases not matched to a gene: 10. Germline assignment: CDR1 MDHEN and CDR2 SYDVKM. The CDR3 sequence is 14 residues long. In nucleotides, the CDR3 is TGTGCCAGCGGGGGGGCGGGAGGGCCTGATGAGCAGTTCTTC. Residues: CASGGAGGPDEQFF.

The rearrangement joins TRBV11-2 to TRBJ2-3; TRBD2 agrees at 7 bases. Looked up from germline, CDR1 is SGHAT and CDR2 is FQNNGV. This CDR3 is built from 18 residues. V lost 3 bases to trimming and J lost 5 bases; unmatched junction nucleotides: 17. This CDR3 reads CASSLGLGRPTEGDTQYF. The CDR3 DNA sequence: TGTGCCAGCAGCTTGGGGCTCGGGAGGCCTACTGAAGGAGATACGCAGTATTTT.